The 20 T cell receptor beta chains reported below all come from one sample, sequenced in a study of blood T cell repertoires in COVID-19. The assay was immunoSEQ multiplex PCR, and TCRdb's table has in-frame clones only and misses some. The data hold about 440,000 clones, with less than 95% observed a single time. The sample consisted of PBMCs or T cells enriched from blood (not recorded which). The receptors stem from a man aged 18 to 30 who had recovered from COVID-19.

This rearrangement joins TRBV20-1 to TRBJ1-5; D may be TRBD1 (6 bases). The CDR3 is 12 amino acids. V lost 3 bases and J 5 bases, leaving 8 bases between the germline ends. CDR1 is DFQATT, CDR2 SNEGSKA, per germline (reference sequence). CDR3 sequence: CSASAGDQPQHF. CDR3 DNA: TGCAGTGCTAGTGCAGGGGATCAGCCCCAGCATTTT.

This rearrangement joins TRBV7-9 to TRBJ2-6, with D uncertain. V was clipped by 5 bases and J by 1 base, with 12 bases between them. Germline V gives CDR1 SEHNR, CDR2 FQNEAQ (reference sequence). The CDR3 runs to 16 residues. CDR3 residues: CASSLHGTSGANVLTF. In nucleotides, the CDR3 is TGTGCCAGCAGCCTCCATGGTACATCTGGGGCCAACGTCCTGACTTTC.

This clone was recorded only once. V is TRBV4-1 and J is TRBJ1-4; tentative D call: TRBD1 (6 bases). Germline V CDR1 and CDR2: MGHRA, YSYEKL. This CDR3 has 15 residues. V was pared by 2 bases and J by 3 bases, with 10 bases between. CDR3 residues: CASSQRTGPNEKLFF. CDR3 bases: TGCGCCAGCAGCCAAAGAACAGGGCCTAATGAAAAACTGTTTTTT.

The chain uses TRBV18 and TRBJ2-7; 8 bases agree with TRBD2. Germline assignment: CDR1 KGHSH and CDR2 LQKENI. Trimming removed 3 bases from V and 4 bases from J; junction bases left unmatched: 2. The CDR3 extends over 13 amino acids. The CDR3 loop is CASSPSGRYEQYF. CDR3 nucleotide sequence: TGTGCCAGCTCACCCAGCGGGAGATACGAGCAGTACTTC.

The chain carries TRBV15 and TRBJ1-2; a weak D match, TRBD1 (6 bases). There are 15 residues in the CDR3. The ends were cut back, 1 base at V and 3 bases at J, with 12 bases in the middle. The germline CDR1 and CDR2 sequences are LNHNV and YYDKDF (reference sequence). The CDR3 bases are TGTGCCACCAGCAGAGCCTTACAGGGACACTATGGCTACACCTTC. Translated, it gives CATSRALQGHYGYTF.

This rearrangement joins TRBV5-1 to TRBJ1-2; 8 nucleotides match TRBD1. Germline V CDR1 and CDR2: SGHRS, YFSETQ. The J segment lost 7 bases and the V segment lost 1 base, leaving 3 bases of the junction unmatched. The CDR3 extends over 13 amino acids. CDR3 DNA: TGCGCCAGCAGCTTGTCAGGGGGCTCTGGCTACACCTTC. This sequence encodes CASSLSGGSGYTF.

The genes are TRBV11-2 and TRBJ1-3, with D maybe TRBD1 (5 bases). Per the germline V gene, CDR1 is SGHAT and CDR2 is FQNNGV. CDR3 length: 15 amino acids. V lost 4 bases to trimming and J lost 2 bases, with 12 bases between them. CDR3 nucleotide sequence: TGTGCCAGCAGCTACGACAGCCGACCTGGAAACACCATATATTTT. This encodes CASSYDSRPGNTIYF.

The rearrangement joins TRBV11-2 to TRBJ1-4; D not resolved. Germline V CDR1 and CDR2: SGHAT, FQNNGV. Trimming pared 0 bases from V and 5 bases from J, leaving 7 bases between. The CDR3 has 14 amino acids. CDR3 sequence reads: CASSLDHKNEKLFF. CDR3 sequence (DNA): TGTGCCAGCAGCTTAGACCACAAGAATGAAAAACTGTTTTTT. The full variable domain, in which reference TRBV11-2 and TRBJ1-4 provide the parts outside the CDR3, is EAGVAQSPRYKIIEKRQSVAFWCNPISGHATLYWYQQILGQGPKLLIQFQNNGVVDDSQLPKDRFSAERLKGVDSTLKIQPAKLEDSAVYLCASSLDHKNEKLFFGSGTQLSVL.

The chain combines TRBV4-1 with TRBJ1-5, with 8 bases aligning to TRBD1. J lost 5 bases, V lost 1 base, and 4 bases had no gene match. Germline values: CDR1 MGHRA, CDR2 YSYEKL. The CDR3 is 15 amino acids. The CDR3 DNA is TGCGCCAGCAGCCAAGTTTCAGGGGGCGATCAGCCCCAGCATTTT. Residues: CASSQVSGGDQPQHF.

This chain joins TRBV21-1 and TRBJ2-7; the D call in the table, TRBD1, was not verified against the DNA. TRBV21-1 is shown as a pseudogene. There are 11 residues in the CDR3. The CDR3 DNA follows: TGTGCCAGCAGGGGGCTCTGCGAGCAGTACTTC. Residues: CASRGLCEQYF.

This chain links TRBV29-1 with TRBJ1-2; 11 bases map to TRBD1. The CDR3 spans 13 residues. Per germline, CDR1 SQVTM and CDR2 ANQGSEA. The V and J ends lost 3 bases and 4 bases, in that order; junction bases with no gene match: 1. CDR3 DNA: TGCAGCGTTGATGGGACAGGGGGCTATGGCTACACCTTC. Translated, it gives CSVDGTGGYGYTF.

The CDR3 is CASSRRSSYNSPLHF. The CDR3 DNA reads TGTGCCAGCAGCCGGCGGAGCTCCTATAATTCACCCCTCCACTTT. The chain links TRBV9 to TRBJ1-6; D is ambiguous. Germline V gene lookup returns CDR1 SGDLS and CDR2 YYNGEE. V was cut by 4 bases and J by 0 bases, with 8 bases left in between. The CDR3 sequence is 15 residues long.

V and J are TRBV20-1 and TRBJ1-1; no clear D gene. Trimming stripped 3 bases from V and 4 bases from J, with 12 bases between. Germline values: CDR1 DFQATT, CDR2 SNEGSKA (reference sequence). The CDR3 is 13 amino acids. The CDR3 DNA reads TGCAGTGCTAGTCCCGAGGTGGGCACTGAAGCTTTCTTT. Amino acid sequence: CSASPEVGTEAFF.

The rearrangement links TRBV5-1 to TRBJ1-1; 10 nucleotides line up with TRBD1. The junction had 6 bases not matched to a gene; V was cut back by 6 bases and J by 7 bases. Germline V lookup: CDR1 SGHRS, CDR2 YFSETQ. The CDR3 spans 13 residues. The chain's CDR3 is CASNSGTGVEAFF. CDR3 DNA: TGCGCCAGCAACTCCGGGACAGGGGTTGAAGCTTTCTTT.

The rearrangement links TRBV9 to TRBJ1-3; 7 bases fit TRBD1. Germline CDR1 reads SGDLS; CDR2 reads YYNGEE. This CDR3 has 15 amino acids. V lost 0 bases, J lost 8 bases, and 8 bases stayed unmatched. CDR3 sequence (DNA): TGTGCCAGCAGCGTAGACGACAGGGCATTGGACACCATATATTTT. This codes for CASSVDDRALDTIYF.

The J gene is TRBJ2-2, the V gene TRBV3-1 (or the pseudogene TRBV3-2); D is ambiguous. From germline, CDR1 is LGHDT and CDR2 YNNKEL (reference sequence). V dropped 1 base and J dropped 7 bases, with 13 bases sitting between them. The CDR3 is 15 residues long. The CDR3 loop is CASSQAISHGGELFF. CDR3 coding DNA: TGTGCCAGCAGCCAAGCTATTAGCCATGGCGGGGAGCTGTTTTTT.

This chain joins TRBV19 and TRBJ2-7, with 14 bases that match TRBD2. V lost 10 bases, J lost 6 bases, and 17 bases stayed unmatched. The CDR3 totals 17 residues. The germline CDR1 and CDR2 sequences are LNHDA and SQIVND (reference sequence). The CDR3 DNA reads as TGTGCCACTCGACTAGCGGGAGGGCCGGGGGTGGAAGGCGAGCAGTACTTC. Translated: CATRLAGGPGVEGEQYF.

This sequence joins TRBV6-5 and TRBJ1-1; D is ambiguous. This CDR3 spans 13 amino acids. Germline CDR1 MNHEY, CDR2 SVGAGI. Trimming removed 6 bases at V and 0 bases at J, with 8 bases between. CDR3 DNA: TGTGCCAGCAGGGCGACACTGAACACTGAAGCTTTCTTT. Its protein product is CASRATLNTEAFF.

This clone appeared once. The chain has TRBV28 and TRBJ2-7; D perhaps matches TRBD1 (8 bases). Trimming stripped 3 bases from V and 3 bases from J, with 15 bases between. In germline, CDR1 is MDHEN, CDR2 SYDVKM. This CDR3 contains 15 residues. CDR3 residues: CASSFPDRDYYEQYF. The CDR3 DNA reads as TGTGCCAGCAGTTTCCCGGACAGGGACTACTACGAGCAGTACTTC.

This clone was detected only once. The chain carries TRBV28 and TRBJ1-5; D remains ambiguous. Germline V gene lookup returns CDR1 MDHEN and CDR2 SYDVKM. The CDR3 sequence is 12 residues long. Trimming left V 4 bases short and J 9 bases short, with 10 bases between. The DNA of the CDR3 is TGTGCCAGCAGTTCCACGGGATGGCCCCAGCATTTT. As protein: CASSSTGWPQHF. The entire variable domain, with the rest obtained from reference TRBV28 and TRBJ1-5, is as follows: DVKVTQSSRYLVKRTGEKVFLECVQDMDHENMFWYRQDPGLGLRLIYFSYDVKMKEKGDIPEGYSVSREKKERFSLILESASTNQTSMYLCASSSTGWPQHFGDGTRLSIL.